Each of the 8 T cell receptor beta chains below was sequenced from the same sample in a study of T cell responses to AZD1222 COVID-19 vaccine. Produced via immunoSEQ multiplex PCR; TCRdb's table is partial and in-frame only. The table lists under 200,000 clones, 90% to 95% of them singletons. The material was peripheral blood, obtained 28 days after the second dose of the MenACWY control vaccine. These receptors came from an adult who received the MenACWY meningococcal vaccine as a control.

This clone was counted once. V usage is TRBV6-5 and J usage is TRBJ1-2; possible D gene TRBD1, 6 bases. Germline assignment: CDR1 MNHEY and CDR2 SVGAGI. V gave up 6 bases and J gave up 4 bases, with 12 bases separating them. The CDR3 totals 13 residues. In DNA, the CDR3 is TGTGCCAGCAGCGATTGGACAGTCTATGGCTACACCTTC. Protein sequence: CASSDWTVYGYTF.

The chain recombines TRBV5-4 with TRBJ2-5; D is unresolved. The CDR3 sequence is 14 residues long. Germline CDR1 reads SGHNT; CDR2 reads YYREEE (reference sequence). The V and J ends lost 1 base and 2 bases respectively, with 9 bases between them. CDR3 residues: CASSLFSQQETQYF. Written as DNA, the CDR3 is TGTGCCAGCAGCTTGTTTAGTCAGCAAGAGACCCAGTACTTC.

V is TRBV5-1 and J is TRBJ1-1; 10 nucleotides line up with TRBD1. V lost 3 bases to trimming and J lost 0 bases; unmatched junction nucleotides: 8. There are 17 residues in the CDR3. The germline CDR1 and CDR2 sequences are SGHRS and YFSETQ. DNA of the CDR3: TGCGCCAGCAGCTACGGACAGGGGGTCATAGTGAACACTGAAGCTTTCTTT. Protein: CASSYGQGVIVNTEAFF.

The chain carries TRBV15 and TRBJ1-1; the D gene is possibly TRBD1 (6 bases). The CDR3 has 16 amino acids. The V gene lost 1 base and the J gene lost 4 bases, with 16 bases spanning the gap. Germline V gene sequence: CDR1 LNHNV, CDR2 YYDKDF (reference sequence). This CDR3 is CATSRGADGGRTEAFF. The CDR3 DNA reads as TGTGCCACCAGCAGAGGGGCAGATGGGGGGCGCACTGAAGCTTTCTTT.

This clone was seen only once. The chain employs TRBV9 and TRBJ1-2; 9 nucleotides align to TRBD1. Looked up from germline, CDR1 is SGDLS and CDR2 is YYNGEE. Losses at the gene ends were 0 bases for V and 2 bases for J; bases not matched to a gene: 5. The CDR3 totals 16 residues. CDR3 sequence: CASSVAGTGRNYGYTF. The CDR3, as DNA: TGTGCCAGCAGCGTAGCCGGGACAGGGAGGAACTATGGCTACACCTTC.

The rearrangement joins TRBV3-1 (or the pseudogene TRBV3-2) to TRBJ2-7; 10 nucleotides align to TRBD2. Trimming took 4 bases from V and 3 from J; bases not matched to a gene: 12. This CDR3 is built from 17 residues. Germline CDR1 reads LGHDT; CDR2 reads YNNKEL (reference sequence). CDR3 DNA sequence: TGTGCCAGCAGCCCATCGGTAGCGGGAGGACCTTACTACGAGCAGTACTTC. It specifies CASSPSVAGGPYYEQYF.

The chain has TRBV5-4 and TRBJ2-7; D unclear. The V and J ends lost 4 bases and 2 bases respectively, with 10 bases between them. CDR1 SGHNT and CDR2 YYREEE come from the germline V gene (reference sequence). The CDR3 extends over 13 amino acids. CDR3 sequence: CASSLDSPYEQYF. The CDR3 DNA sequence: TGTGCCAGCAGCCTCGACTCGCCCTACGAGCAGTACTTC.

The rearrangement uses TRBV4-3 and TRBJ2-1; D may be TRBD1 or TRBD2 (5 bases each). In germline, CDR1 is LGHNA, CDR2 YSLEER. CDR3 length equals 18 residues. V was shortened by 0 bases and J by 7 bases, with 22 bases between the two germline ends. CDR3 region: CASSQDPADIRRTNEQFF. CDR3 coding DNA: TGCGCCAGCAGCCAAGATCCCGCCGACATCAGGAGGACAAATGAGCAGTTCTTC.